The 10 T cell receptor beta chains listed next were all sequenced from one sample in a study of blood T cell repertoires in COVID-19. The assay was immunoSEQ multiplex PCR, and TCRdb's table has in-frame clones only and misses some. Here the sample spans around 290,000 clones, around 90% being singletons. Sequencing used PBMCs or T cells enriched from blood (not recorded which). Source of these receptors: a woman aged 25 to 39 who had recovered from COVID-19.

The chain is built from TRBV7-8 and TRBJ2-7; 9 bases line up with TRBD2. Trimming took 3 bases from V and 0 from J; bases not matched to a gene: 3. Germline CDR1 SGHVS, CDR2 FQNEAQ. The CDR3 extends over 15 amino acids. The CDR3 reads CASSLRTSVSYEQYF. In nucleotides, the CDR3 is TGTGCCAGCAGCTTGCGGACTAGCGTCTCCTACGAGCAGTACTTC. Combining the CDR3 with reference TRBV7-8 and TRBJ2-7 gives the whole variable domain GAGVSQSPRYKVAKRGQDVALRCDPISGHVSLFWYQQALGQGPEFLTYFQNEAQLDKSGLPSDRFFAERPEGSVSTLKIQRTQQEDSAVYLCASSLRTSVSYEQYFGPGTRLTVT.

The chain uses TRBV5-1 and TRBJ1-3; no clear D gene. V lost 0 bases to trimming and J lost 0 bases, with 7 bases between them. The CDR3 is 15 amino acids. Per germline, CDR1 SGHRS and CDR2 YFSETQ. CDR3 sequence reads: CASSLGGNSGNTIYF. The DNA of the CDR3 is TGCGCCAGCAGCTTGGGCGGGAACTCTGGAAACACCATATATTTT.

This chain connects TRBV11-2 to TRBJ1-2, with 7 bases that match TRBD1. V lost 5 bases to trimming and J lost 2 bases; unmatched junction nucleotides: 8. Germline CDR1 SGHAT, CDR2 FQNNGV. The CDR3 contains 15 residues. Here the CDR3 DNA reads TGTGCCAGCAGCCTCTACAGGGGACCGAACTATGGCTACACCTTC. Translation: CASSLYRGPNYGYTF.

The table lists this clone with a few counts. V gene TRBV11-3 combines with J gene TRBJ2-7; 9 positions match TRBD1. Germline CDR1 SGHNT, CDR2 YENEEA. The CDR3 runs to 15 residues. Trimming cost V 4 bases and J 4 bases; bases outside gene matches: 8. The CDR3 protein is CASSYRPGQGYEQYF. The CDR3 DNA reads as TGTGCCAGCAGCTACCGTCCGGGACAGGGATACGAGCAGTACTTC. Using reference TRBV11-3 and TRBJ2-7 for the parts outside the CDR3, the full variable domain is EAGVVQSPRYKIIEKKQPVAFWCNPISGHNTLYWYLQNLGQGPELLIRYENEEAVDDSQLPKDRFSAERLKGVDSTLKIQPAELGDSAVYLCASSYRPGQGYEQYFGPGTRLTVT.

The rearrangement joins TRBV6-1 to TRBJ1-1; D possibly corresponds to TRBD1 (6 bases). The germline V gene encodes CDR1 MNHNS and CDR2 SASEGT. The CDR3 is 17 residues long. The ends were cut back, 3 bases at V and 3 bases at J, with 20 bases in the middle. CDR3 coding DNA: TGTGCCAGCAGTGATCCCCGACAGGTAGTGAGAGACACTGAAGCTTTCTTT. Its protein product is CASSDPRQVVRDTEAFF.

CDR3 DNA sequence: TGTGCCTGGAGTGTACTCCCCAGGGGGGGGGAGCTGTTTTTT. Translation gives CAWSVLPRGGELFF. The chain joins TRBV30 to TRBJ2-2, with 7 bases lining up with TRBD1. J gave up 8 bases and V 0 bases, and 6 bases lay outside the gene matches. The CDR3 length is 14 residues. Germline CDR1 and CDR2: GTSNPN and SVGIG (reference sequence).

V gene TRBV21-1 combines with J gene TRBJ2-1; the table's TRBD1 call for D was not verified on the DNA. TRBV21-1 is designated a pseudogene. The CDR3 is 18 amino acids. The CDR3 region has the DNA TGTGCCAGCAGCAAACAAGGGGGTAGAAGGAATGCGTACAATGAGCAGTTCTTC. Encoded protein: CASSKQGGRRNAYNEQFF.

A single count supports this clone. The V and J genes are TRBV19 and TRBJ1-1, with D perhaps TRBD1 (5 bases). The V gene lost 5 bases and the J gene lost 4 bases, with 17 bases spanning the gap. Germline CDR1 is LNHDA and CDR2 is SQIVND (reference sequence). This CDR3 has 15 residues. Here the CDR3 DNA reads TGTGCCAGTAGTTTACCTCGGGGGTCGGGCACTGAAGCTTTCTTT. It specifies CASSLPRGSGTEAFF.

V is TRBV18 and J is TRBJ1-1; D is unclear. CDR3 length: 13 residues. The V and J ends lost 6 bases and 2 bases respectively, with 10 bases between them. CDR1 and CDR2 from the germline V gene are KGHSH and LQKENI. In DNA, the CDR3 is TGTGCCAGCTCCAGACTTCTAAACACTGAAGCTTTCTTT. Translation gives CASSRLLNTEAFF. Filled out from reference TRBV18 and TRBJ1-1, the complete variable domain reads NAGVMQNPRHLVRRRGQEARLRCSPMKGHSHVYWYRQLPEEGLKFMVYLQKENIIDESGMPKERFSAEFPKEGPSILRIQQVVRGDSAAYFCASSRLLNTEAFFGQGTRLTVV.

This chain connects TRBV5-1 to TRBJ2-7; 7 nucleotides line up with TRBD2. CDR1 is SGHRS and CDR2 is YFSETQ in the germline V gene. V was pared by 0 bases and J by 3 bases, with 3 bases of the junction left unmatched. There are 14 residues in the CDR3. The CDR3 spells CASSLGRDYYEQYF. Written as DNA, the CDR3 is TGCGCCAGCAGCTTGGGGCGGGACTACTACGAGCAGTACTTC.